One sample yielded the 21 T cell receptor beta chains listed below, sequenced in a study of cytomegalovirus exposure and HLA in healthy donors. Vbeta (60) and Jbeta (13) primers were used in the PCR. TCRdb keeps only in-frame clones here, not all; method: immunoSEQ multiplex PCR. The sample contains about 140,000 clones, roughly 78% of which appear only once. Sequences were obtained from PBMCs. Receptors originate from a man aged 25-45 years in good health.

This clone was counted a few times. CDR3 bases: TGTGCCAGCAGTGACAGGAGCACCTCCTACGAGCAGTACTTC. Translated, it gives CASSDRSTSYEQYF. This rearrangement joins TRBV6-5 to TRBJ2-7, with a possible D match to TRBD1 (6 bases). Trimming left V 5 bases short and J 0 bases short, with 11 bases between. In germline, CDR1 is MNHEY, CDR2 SVGAGI. The CDR3 is 14 amino acids.

The chain has TRBV10-1 and TRBJ2-5, with 14 bases aligning to TRBD2. Per germline, CDR1 WNHNN and CDR2 SYGVQD (reference sequence). The length of the CDR3 is 17 residues. The ends lost 2 bases at V and 4 bases at J; junction bases unmatched: 6. The CDR3 is CASSEGLAGGIGETQYF. CDR3 nucleotide sequence: TGCGCCAGCAGTGAGGGACTAGCGGGAGGAATTGGAGAGACCCAGTACTTC.

This clone was observed a single time. The chain recombines TRBV9 with TRBJ2-2, with 7 bases identical to TRBD2. The CDR3 extends over 16 amino acids. CDR1 SGDLS and CDR2 YYNGEE come from the germline V gene. V lost 1 base to trimming and J lost 1 base; unmatched junction nucleotides: 4. The CDR3 sequence: CASSVRASGNTGELFF. The CDR3 DNA reads TGTGCCAGCAGCGTAAGGGCTAGCGGGAACACCGGGGAGCTGTTTTTT.

This clone was picked up a small number of times. V gene TRBV19 combines with J gene TRBJ2-7, with 11 bases matching TRBD2. This CDR3 contains 17 residues. Per germline, CDR1 LNHDA and CDR2 SQIVND (reference sequence). V shed 3 bases, J shed 1 base, and the junction held 8 bases outside the gene matches. The CDR3: CASSIAATSGTSYEQYF. The CDR3 DNA reads as TGTGCCAGTAGTATCGCCGCGACTAGCGGGACGTCCTACGAGCAGTACTTC.

This chain connects TRBV19 to TRBJ1-2, with 7 bases that match TRBD1. Germline V lookup: CDR1 LNHDA, CDR2 SQIVND (reference sequence). The CDR3 sequence is 13 residues long. V was pared by 5 bases and J by 3 bases, with 3 bases of the junction left unmatched. The CDR3 nucleotides are TGTGCCAGTAGTCCTACAGGGGACTATGGCTACACCTTC. Amino acid sequence: CASSPTGDYGYTF.

The chain is built from TRBV6-5 and TRBJ2-5; TRBD1 matches at 8 bases. This CDR3 region has 14 residues. The V gene end was trimmed by 6 bases and the J gene end by 5 bases; junction bases not matched to a gene: 8. Germline values: CDR1 MNHEY, CDR2 SVGAGI. The CDR3 DNA reads as TGTGCCAGCAGGAGGGGACAGGCGTCGGAGACCCAGTACTTC. This translates into CASRRGQASETQYF.

The CDR3 nucleotides read TGTGCCAGCAGCAATCTAGCGGGAGACGAGCAGTACTTC. It yields the protein CASSNLAGDEQYF. The chain recombines TRBV7-3 with TRBJ2-5; 10 bases line up with TRBD2. The assigned J gene may be wrong: the sequence end matches TRBJ2-7 better. The CDR3 consists of 13 residues. Germline lookup yields CDR1 SGHTA and CDR2 FQGTGA.

Note on this clone: Other DNA sequences in the same sample also yield this CDR3. The J gene is TRBJ2-1, the V gene TRBV7-2; D unclear. Germline loops: CDR1 SGHTA, CDR2 FQGNSA. CDR3 length equals 14 residues. The V end lost 5 bases, the J end lost 1 base, and 9 bases lay between the germline ends. The CDR3 nucleotides are TGTGCCAGCAGCCCGGGTGGGTCCTACAATGAGCAGTTCTTC. It is translated as CASSPGGSYNEQFF.

The gene calls are TRBV28 and TRBJ2-2; 8 bases agree with TRBD1. Germline CDR1 and CDR2: MDHEN and SYDVKM. J was trimmed by 5 bases and V by 3 bases; bases with no gene match: 2. The CDR3 is 14 residues long. The CDR3 protein is CASSLTGVTGELFF. The CDR3 nucleotides read TGTGCCAGCAGTTTGACAGGGGTAACCGGGGAGCTGTTTTTT.

The chain combines TRBV7-3 with TRBJ2-5, with D perhaps matching TRBD2 (6 bases). V lost 4 bases to trimming and J lost 5 bases, with 14 bases between them. CDR3 length: 14 amino acids. Germline V gene lookup returns CDR1 SGHTA and CDR2 FQGTGA. The DNA for the CDR3 is TGTGCCAGCAGCTCGGTCGGGGGAGCGGAGACCCAGTACTTC. Protein sequence: CASSSVGGAETQYF.

V is TRBV27 and J is TRBJ2-1; possible D gene TRBD2, 6 bases. The CDR3 sequence is 14 residues long. Germline V gene data show CDR1 as MNHEY and CDR2 as SMNVEV (reference sequence). V lost 6 bases and J lost 9, with 18 bases in between. The CDR3 nucleotides are TGTGCCAGCAGCTCCTCCACTAGCTCCGGTGAGCAGTTCTTC. Residues: CASSSSTSSGEQFF.

In nucleotides, the CDR3 is TGTGCCAGCACCCCAGGGGGGATTGACACTGAAGCTTTCTTT. Translated: CASTPGGIDTEAFF. V usage is TRBV6-5 and J usage is TRBJ1-1; 7 bases agree with TRBD1. The V segment lost 7 bases and the J segment 3 bases; nucleotides outside the gene matches: 8. The length of the CDR3 is 14 residues. The V gene's germline CDR1 is MNHEY and CDR2 SVGAGI.

The rearrangement uses TRBV15 and TRBJ2-1; the match to TRBD2 covers 9 bases. Germline values: CDR1 LNHNV, CDR2 YYDKDF (reference sequence). V gave up 0 bases and J gave up 7 bases; unmatched junction bases: 13. The CDR3 has 18 amino acids. The CDR3 sequence: CATSRDLGREGPRNEQFF. The CDR3 bases are TGTGCCACCAGCAGAGATTTAGGGCGGGAGGGCCCGAGGAATGAGCAGTTCTTC. Looking up the rest from reference TRBV15 and TRBJ2-1 gives the full variable domain: DAMVIQNPRYQVTQFGKPVTLSCSQTLNHNVMYWYQQKSSQAPKLLFHYYDKDFNNEADTPDNFQSRRPNTSFCFLDIRSPGLGDTAMYLCATSRDLGREGPRNEQFFGPGTRLTVL.

This rearrangement joins TRBV5-4 to TRBJ1-1, with TRBD1 matching over 7 bases. V lost 4 bases, J lost 0 bases, and 6 bases stayed unmatched. Germline assignment: CDR1 SGHNT and CDR2 YYREEE (reference sequence). This CDR3 is 15 amino acids long. This CDR3 is CASSRATGMNTEAFF. CDR3 sequence (DNA): TGTGCCAGCAGCCGCGCGACAGGGATGAACACTGAAGCTTTCTTT.

The chain employs TRBV6-1 and TRBJ1-1; D might be TRBD1 (6 bases). The CDR3 has 13 amino acids. Germline CDR1 MNHNS, CDR2 SASEGT. Trimming removed 6 bases from V and 0 bases from J, with 8 bases in between. The CDR3 spells CASRGHLNTEAFF. The CDR3 nucleotides read TGTGCCAGCAGGGGACATCTGAACACTGAAGCTTTCTTT.

This sequence joins TRBV16 and TRBJ2-2, with TRBD2 as a possible D gene (5 bases). Per the germline V gene, CDR1 is KGHSY and CDR2 is FQNENV. The CDR3 covers 17 residues. Trimming shortened V by 0 bases and J by 3 bases, and 14 bases separated the two germline ends. This chain's CDR3 is CASSQSGTSSDTGELFF. DNA for the CDR3: TGTGCCAGCAGCCAATCGGGTACTAGTTCGGACACCGGGGAGCTGTTTTTT.

The sample holds a few counts of this clone. The V and J genes are TRBV7-3 and TRBJ2-7; 8 bases are a match to TRBD2. This CDR3 is 13 amino acids long. Germline loops: CDR1 SGHTA, CDR2 FQGTGA. J gave up 6 bases and V 2 bases, and 3 bases lay outside the gene matches. The CDR3 DNA is TGTGCCAGCAGCTTAGTGAGCGGGGGCGAGCAGTACTTC. This gives the protein CASSLVSGGEQYF.

The genes are TRBV30 and TRBJ2-4; tentatively, D is TRBD2 (5 bases). Trimming removed 6 bases from V and 5 bases from J, with 11 bases in between. The CDR3 loop spans 12 amino acids. In germline, CDR1 is GTSNPN, CDR2 SVGIG (reference sequence). Written as DNA, the CDR3 is TGTGCCTGCCTTGGGCGGGAAAACATTCAGTACTTC. Translated: CACLGRENIQYF.

This clone was found a few times. This chain connects TRBV7-9 to TRBJ2-5; 8 bases are shared with TRBD1. This CDR3 is 15 amino acids long. Germline V gene sequence: CDR1 SEHNR, CDR2 FQNEAQ (reference sequence). V gave up 5 bases and J gave up 5 bases; unmatched junction bases: 10. The CDR3 bases are TGTGCCAGCAGCACTTGGACAGGGAACGTCGAGACCCAGTACTTC. Translated: CASSTWTGNVETQYF.

The genes are TRBV4-1 and TRBJ1-3; D may be TRBD1 (6 bases). The germline V and J ends were trimmed by 8 bases and 7 bases, with 15 bases remaining between them. The CDR3 is 13 residues long. Germline CDR1 is MGHRA and CDR2 is YSYEKL. The CDR3 is CASPDSFSNTIYF. In DNA, the CDR3 is TGCGCCAGCCCGGACAGTTTTTCGAACACCATATATTTT.

About this clone itself: This specimen includes other DNA sequences encoding the same CDR3. The CDR3 DNA is TGTGCCAGCAGCCTAAGGGTAGGGGCGGCTAACTATGGCTACACCTTC. Translating gives CASSLRVGAANYGYTF. V gene TRBV9 combines with J gene TRBJ1-2, with a tentative D call TRBD1 (5 bases). CDR1 and CDR2 from the germline V gene are SGDLS and YYNGEE. Trimming pared 4 bases from V and 0 bases from J, leaving 16 bases between. The length of the CDR3 is 16 residues.